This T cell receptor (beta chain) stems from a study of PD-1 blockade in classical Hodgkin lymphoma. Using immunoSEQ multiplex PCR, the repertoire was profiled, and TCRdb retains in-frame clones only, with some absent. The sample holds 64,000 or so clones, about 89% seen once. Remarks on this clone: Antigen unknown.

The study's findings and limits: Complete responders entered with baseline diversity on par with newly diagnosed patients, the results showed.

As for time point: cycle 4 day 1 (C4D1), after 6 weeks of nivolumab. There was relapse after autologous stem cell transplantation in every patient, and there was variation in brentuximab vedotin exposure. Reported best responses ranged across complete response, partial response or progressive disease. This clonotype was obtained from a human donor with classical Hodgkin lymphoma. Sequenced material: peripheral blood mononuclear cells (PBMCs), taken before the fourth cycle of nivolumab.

The CDR3 reads CASSQFRFIYEQYF. DNA of the CDR3: TGCGCCAGCAGTCAATTCAGGTTTATCTACGAGCAGTACTTC. The J gene is TRBJ2-7, the V gene TRBV23-1; D remains ambiguous. TRBV23-1 is flagged as an ORF with uncertain function. Trimming stripped 1 base from V and 3 bases from J, with 10 bases between. The CDR3 contains 14 residues.